This T cell receptor beta chain came from a study of blood T cell repertoires in COVID-19 (dated by TCRdb to the early 2020s). With respect to the entire study: Samples covering the acute and convalescent phases of COVID-19 were provided by collaborators in the United States, Italy and Spain. The prospective study material was composed of cDNA or gDNA derived from T cells, B-cell-depleted T cells, or PBMCs. Subjects who had been exposed to COVID-19, were actively infected with it, or had recovered from it provided the deeply sampled blood TCRbeta repertoires that made up the dataset. The repertoires were released in a freely available public database meant as a resource for research on the immune response to SARS-CoV-2. The samples were drawn from two sources: the first 160 participants of the ongoing ImmuneRACE study, and 1,254 subjects contributed by 6 global collaborators. Sample metadata almost always included a de-identified subject ID, COVID-19 status, age in years and sex. Where available, HLA class I and class II types were taken from metadata supplied by the sample provider and were not determined by assay-based typing.

The immunoSEQ Assay, a bias-controlled multiplex PCR, was used to amplify TCRbeta CDR3 regions from genomic DNA. In the original analysis: The number of nucleated cells in each sample was estimated by amplification of reference gene primers within the assay. To quantify the absolute abundance of each unique TCRbeta CDR3 rearrangement, sequence reads were collapsed and filtered. For each sample, productive Simpson clonality was calculated as the square root of Simpson's diversity index across productive rearrangements. TCRdb provides this immuneACCESS table in a form limited to in-frame rearrangements. Some clones are lacking; in checked studies, under half of them reflect an unresolved V gene, and why the rest are absent is not known. V and J calls plus clone size are reproduced from that table; the DNA served to infer D and trimming. A total of about 380,000 clones appear in this sample, about 88% of them only once. The ten biggest clones cover about 1.1% of the sample.

Participants in the prospective study were aged 18 to 89 years, lived in more than 20 United States geographic areas, and enrolled through a virtual design. In the prospective study, cohorts were assigned on the basis of participant-reported clinical history obtained from a screening survey and a study questionnaire. Recovered participants in ImmuneRACE Cohort 3 were defined as having two consecutive negative NP/OP PCR tests, clearance from a healthcare professional, or resolution of symptoms. In the prospective study, whole blood, serum and a nasopharyngeal or oropharyngeal swab were collected from each participant by mobile phlebotomists. Prospective study participants could optionally give additional blood draws and questionnaires over an approximately 2-month period. Before DNA extraction, prospective study blood samples were shipped either frozen or at room temperature. Overall study outcomes, separate from this receptor: Clinical and demographic metadata were provided uncurated, with the amount varying by source and participant.

On this clone: Its antigen has not been determined. No base-level quality is on record; no much larger clone is a single base apart.

Trimming removed 1 base from V and 2 bases from J, leaving 11 bases between the germline ends. CDR1 is given as SGHTA and CDR2 as FQGTGA, both from the germline V gene. The CDR3 has 15 amino acids, counting the end cysteine and phenylalanine. CDR3 DNA only is kept here, 45 bases in frame from base 1. The sample taken for sequencing was PBMCs or T cells enriched from blood (not recorded which). The chain employs TRBV7-3 and TRBJ2-5; TRBD2 is a possible D gene, resting on 6 matching bases. The receptor comes from a woman younger than 30 who had recovered from COVID-19. The DNA is as follows: TGTGCCAGCAGCTTAAGCCGGGACTTGCAAGAGACCCAGTACTTC. This translates into CASSLSRDLQETQYF. Joined to the reference TRBV7-3 and TRBJ2-5 proteins, this CDR3 gives the full variable domain: GAGVSQTPSNKVTEKGKYVELRCDPISGHTALYWYRQSLGQGPEFLIYFQGTGAADDSGLPNDRFFAVRPEGSVSTLKIQRTERGDSAVYLCASSLSRDLQETQYFGPGTRLLVL.